Each of the 15 T cell receptor beta chains below was sequenced from the same sample in a study of T-cell reconstitution after alpha-beta-depleted transplantation in children. TCRbeta library construction was performed incorporating unique molecular identifiers. A single record per CDR3 protein comes from TCRdb applying MiXCR to the PCR reads. This table has about 240,000 distinct CDR3 sequences, about 23% appearing once. The sample here was PBMCs, taken before TCRalphabeta/CD19-depleted stem cell transplant. All receptors come from a girl aged 2-10 years with Fanconi anemia, due to receive a stem cell transplant.

V is TRBV7-2 and J is TRBJ1-6, with D maybe TRBD1 (5 bases). The V and J ends lost 1 base and 7 bases respectively, with 11 bases between them. CDR1 is SGHTA, CDR2 FQGNSA, per germline. The CDR3 totals 15 residues. The CDR3 sequence is CASSLGQGPNSPLHF. The CDR3 coding sequence is TGTGCCAGCAGCTTAGGGCAGGGACCCAATTCACCCCTCCACTTT.

This clonotype showed up just a few times. The rearrangement joins TRBV20-1 to TRBJ1-5; D remains ambiguous. Germline V lookup: CDR1 DFQATT, CDR2 SNEGSKA (reference sequence). Trimming removed 4 bases at V and 0 bases at J, with 10 bases between. The CDR3 has 14 amino acids. The CDR3 coding sequence is TGCAGTGCTATGGGGAGATATAGCAATCAGCCCCAGCATTTT. Translation gives CSAMGRYSNQPQHF.

This clonotype was recorded at least ten times. V is TRBV20-1 and J is TRBJ2-3, with 11 positions matching TRBD2. J was trimmed by 3 bases and V by 5 bases; bases with no gene match: 7. This CDR3 is built from 15 residues. Germline V gene data show CDR1 as DFQATT and CDR2 as SNEGSKA (reference sequence). CDR3: CSAHSGTSGTDTQYF. CDR3 bases: TGCAGTGCTCACTCCGGGACTAGCGGAACAGATACGCAGTATTTT.

This clonotype was recorded a few times. J is TRBJ2-5 and V is TRBV29-1; D remains unclear. CDR3 size: 13 residues. Between the trimmed V and J ends, which lost 3 bases and 7 bases, there was a span of 15 bases. The germline V gene encodes CDR1 SQVTM and CDR2 ANQGSEA. The CDR3 sequence: CSVDWTLGRTQYF. CDR3 nucleotide sequence: TGCAGCGTTGACTGGACCTTAGGCAGGACCCAGTACTTC.

The chain carries TRBV5-1 and TRBJ2-7; 13 positions agree with TRBD2. V was pared by 3 bases and J by 0 bases, with 6 bases of the junction left unmatched. CDR3 length: 17 amino acids. CDR1 is SGHRS, CDR2 YFSETQ, per germline. The DNA of the CDR3 is TGCGCCAGCAGCTCAGGGACTAGCGGGATCGGCTCCTACGAGCAGTACTTC. Its protein product is CASSSGTSGIGSYEQYF. The complete variable domain, with remaining parts taken from reference TRBV5-1 and TRBJ2-7, reads KAGVTQTPRYLIKTRGQQVTLSCSPISGHRSVSWYQQTPGQGLQFLFEYFSETQRNKGNFPGRFSGRQFSNSRSEMNVSTLELGDSALYLCASSSGTSGIGSYEQYFGPGTRLTVT.

The chain is built from TRBV20-1 and TRBJ1-1; unclear D gene. In germline, CDR1 is DFQATT, CDR2 SNEGSKA (reference sequence). V lost 6 bases and J lost 0, with 11 bases in between. The CDR3 extends over 13 amino acids. CDR3 nucleotides: TGCAGTGCCAAATTGGGCCTGAACACTGAAGCTTTCTTT. Protein: CSAKLGLNTEAFF.

In regard to this clonotype: A junction end diverges from the germline sequence, so it may reflect a read error. This chain uses TRBV20-1 with TRBJ2-1, with D tentatively TRBD2 (7 bases). The CDR3 runs to 16 residues. Germline V CDR1 and CDR2: DFQATT, SNEGSKA (reference sequence). Here the CDR3 reads CCATGRRGAKEDEQFF. The CDR3 DNA reads as TGCTGTGCCACTGGACGACGGGGGGCCAAGGAGGATGAGCAGTTCTTC.

The chain couples TRBV6-1 to TRBJ2-1; D may be TRBD2 (5 bases). The CDR3 runs 12 residues. The germline gives CDR1 MNHNS, CDR2 SASEGT. The V gene lost 8 bases and the J gene lost 7 bases, with 12 bases spanning the gap. The CDR3: CASRMGVNEQFF. The CDR3 region has the DNA TGTGCCAGCCGGATGGGAGTGAATGAGCAGTTCTTC.

The sample holds a few counts of this clonotype. CDR3: CASSLVTHEQYF. Here the CDR3 DNA reads TGTGCCAGCAGCTTAGTGACCCACGAGCAGTACTTC. This chain links TRBV7-9 with TRBJ2-7; D is unresolved. With 1 base removed from V and 5 bases from J, the gap between germline ends came to 6 bases. Germline V CDR1 and CDR2: SEHNR, FQNEAQ (reference sequence). The CDR3 totals 12 residues.

The chain recombines TRBV12-3 or TRBV12-4 with TRBJ2-3; D is unclear. Trimming removed 6 bases from V and 6 bases from J, with 10 bases in between. The CDR3 contains 12 residues. As DNA, the CDR3 is TGTGCCAGCAGCGTCCATCCCGATACGCAGTATTTT. This codes for CASSVHPDTQYF.

This clonotype occurred a few times. This chain links TRBV20-1 with TRBJ1-5; D is unclear. The germline V gene encodes CDR1 DFQATT and CDR2 SNEGSKA (reference sequence). The ends were cut back, 0 bases at V and 7 bases at J, with 4 bases in the middle. The length of the CDR3 is 11 residues. The CDR3 nucleotides are TGCAGTGCTAGAGATGGACAGCCCCAGCATTTT. As protein: CSARDGQPQHF.

The chain couples TRBV6-2 or TRBV6-3 to TRBJ2-2, with 9 nucleotides matching TRBD1. Germline assignment: CDR1 MNHEY and CDR2 SVGEGT. The CDR3 has 15 residues. Trimming removed 6 bases from V and 3 bases from J; junction bases left unmatched: 5. CDR3 bases: TGTGCCAGCAGCAACAGGGGGCGAGACACCGGGGAGCTGTTTTTT. Translation gives CASSNRGRDTGELFF.

This sequence joins TRBV28 and TRBJ2-7; no definite D call. This CDR3 has 16 amino acids. The V end was cut by 5 bases, the J end by 4 bases, with 21 bases between. CDR1 is MDHEN and CDR2 is SYDVKM in the germline V gene. The CDR3 sequence is CASSPLETAPYYEQYF. In nucleotides, the CDR3 is TGTGCCAGCAGTCCTCTGGAAACGGCTCCTTATTACGAGCAGTACTTC.

The genes are TRBV27 and TRBJ2-2, with TRBD2 identical over 8 bases. The CDR3 runs to 14 residues. Germline CDR1 is MNHEY and CDR2 is SMNVEV (reference sequence). V lost 4 bases, J lost 4 bases, and 2 bases stayed unmatched. In DNA, the CDR3 is TGTGCCAGCAGTTCCGGGGGGGCCACCGGGGAGCTGTTTTTT. This encodes CASSSGGATGELFF.

This clonotype appeared many times. The chain is built from TRBV29-1 and TRBJ2-7; the D call may be TRBD1 or TRBD2 (5 bases each). CDR1 and CDR2 (germline): SQVTM, ANQGSEA. This CDR3 is 12 amino acids long. Trimming shortened V by 4 bases and J by 5 bases, and 12 bases separated the two germline ends. The CDR3 nucleotides are TGCAGCGTTGGGGGGTTTAGGAACGAGCAGTACTTC. It translates to CSVGGFRNEQYF.